Listed below are T cell receptor beta chains from one sample, sequenced in a study of PD-L1 blockade in urothelial cancer. Assay: immunoSEQ multiplex PCR; the TCRdb copy retains only in-frame clones and omits some. The sample holds tens of thousands of clones, around four fifths seen once. The specimen was PBMCs, collected around atezolizumab (anti-PD-L1) treatment. These receptors originate from a man aged 35 to 55 with urothelial cancer. Both conserved end residues are part of each CDR3. A D gene is named only where the DNA matches it firmly. Clone size appears in some rows only: once, few, many, or a class for an expanded clone.

d_gene | abundance | j_gene | v_gene | CDR3nt | CDR3aa
TRBD2 | - | TRBJ2-7 | TRBV10-3 | TGTGCCATCAGTGAAGGACTAGCGGGAGCCAGCTACGAGCAGTACTTC | CAISEGLAGASYEQYF
- | - | TRBJ1-1 | TRBV28 | TGTGCCAGCAGTTTAGCGGGAACCCCCTCTGAAGCTTTCTTT | CASSLAGTPSEAFF
- | few | TRBJ2-7 | TRBV11-1 | TGTGCCAGCAGCAGACAGGCGGCCCGATACGAGCAGTACTTC | CASSRQAARYEQYF
- | - | TRBJ1-2 | TRBV7-2 | TGTGCCAGCACCGAAATTCGGACAGCTAACTATGGCTACACCTTC | CASTEIRTANYGYTF
TRBD2 | - | TRBJ2-7 | TRBV7-6 | TGTGCCAGCAGTGCGGGGGGTGTGGAGCAGTACTTC | CASSAGGVEQYF
TRBD1 | - | TRBJ1-1 | TRBV4-1 | TGCGCCAGCAGCCACACCACTTCCCGGGACAGGAACACTGAAGCTTTCTTT | CASSHTTSRDRNTEAFF
- | - | TRBJ2-7 | TRBV19 | TGTGCCAGTAGTATCCCCCCTAACCACGAGCAGTACTTC | CASSIPPNHEQYF
TRBD1 | - | TRBJ2-7 | TRBV6-1 | TGTGCCAGCAGTCCTAGGGACAGGGGTTACGAGCAGTACTTC | CASSPRDRGYEQYF
TRBD2 | - | TRBJ2-1 | TRBV11-3 | TGTGCCAGCAGCTCGAGGAAGCGGGAGGGCAGGGATGAGCAGTTCTTC | CASSSRKREGRDEQFF
TRBD1 | - | TRBJ2-1 | TRBV5-1 | TGCGCCAGCAGCTTCGGCCGGACAGGGGGCAGTGGTGGTGAGCAGTTCTTC | CASSFGRTGGSGGEQFF
- | medium-sized | TRBJ1-1 | TRBV5-1 | TGCGCCAGCACCCCTGGTGGGGGCTCGAACACTGAAGCTTTCTTT | CASTPGGGSNTEAFF
- | - | TRBJ1-2 | TRBV28 | TGTGCCAGCAGTTTGGGCAGGCTTTATGGCTACACCTTC | CASSLGRLYGYTF
- | once | TRBJ2-5 | TRBV9 | TGTGCCAGCAGCGTAGTGGGTTCGGGGTCGCAAGAGACCCAGTACTTC | CASSVVGSGSQETQYF
TRBD2 | - | TRBJ2-1 | TRBV27 | TGTGCCAGCAGTAGACTAGCGGGAGGGAACATCCCCTACAATGAGCAGTTCTTC | CASSRLAGGNIPYNEQFF
- | - | TRBJ2-5 | TRBV5-5 | TGTGCCAGCAGCTTTCTTGCGGGACTGAGCGAAGGAGAGACCCAGTACTTC | CASSFLAGLSEGETQYF
TRBD1 | - | TRBJ2-2 | TRBV9 | TGTGCCAGCGGAAGACAGGGGGCAGGCACCGGGGAGCTGTTTTTT | CASGRQGAGTGELFF
- | - | TRBJ1-1 | TRBV19 | TGTGCCAGTAGTGAACTCCGGGACACTGAAGCTTTCTTT | CASSELRDTEAFF
- | - | TRBJ2-7 | TRBV10-3 | TGTGCCACCTCAGATCCGCCTTACGAGCAGTACTTC | CATSDPPYEQYF
TRBD2 | - | TRBJ2-5 | TRBV7-8 | TGTGCCAGCAGAGCCAGACTAGCGGGGAACCAACAAGAGACCCAGTACTTC | CASRARLAGNQQETQYF
TRBD2 | - | TRBJ2-3 | TRBV11-2 | TGTGCCAGCAGCTTGGTACGACTAGCCAGCACAGATACGCAGTATTTT | CASSLVRLASTDTQYF
- | - | TRBJ1-2 | TRBV5-1 | TGCGCCAGCAGCTTGGGGGCAGGGAACTATGGCTACACCTTC | CASSLGAGNYGYTF
- | - | TRBJ2-1 | TRBV27 | TGTGCCAGCAGTTTAGAGTCAGGGAATGAGCAGTTCTTC | CASSLESGNEQFF
TRBD1 | - | TRBJ2-7 | TRBV14 | TGTGCCAGCAGCCATCAGGGGGAGAGGCTGGGGGAGCAGTACTTC | CASSHQGERLGEQYF
- | - | TRBJ2-7 | TRBV25-1 | TGTGCCAGCAGTCGGCTAGCGTCGTCCTCCGAGCAGTACTTC | CASSRLASSSEQYF
TRBD1 | - | TRBJ1-1 | TRBV7-9 | TGTGCCAGCCAAGTACCGGGACAGGAGGCGGGGGACACTGAAGCTTTCTTT | CASQVPGQEAGDTEAFF
- | - | TRBJ1-2 | TRBV9 | TGTGCCAGCAGCCCCAGGGCTGCCTATGGCTACACCTTC | CASSPRAAYGYTF
- | few | TRBJ1-1 | TRBV7-9 | TGTGCCAGCAGCTCCCGGGACACTGAAGCTTTCTTT | CASSSRDTEAFF
TRBD1 | once | TRBJ1-2 | TRBV11-1 | TGTGCCAGCAGCCGAAGACAGGGGGCTCTCGGCTACACCTTC | CASSRRQGALGYTF
TRBD2 | - | TRBJ2-5 | TRBV28 | TGTGCCAGCAGTGTCCCGCGGGAGGTCATCGAGACCCAGTACTTC | CASSVPREVIETQYF
- | - | TRBJ2-1 | TRBV4-1 | TGCGCCAGCAGCCGCCTCCGGGTCAACAATGAGCAGTTCTTC | CASSRLRVNNEQFF
TRBD1 | - | TRBJ1-2 | TRBV28 | TGTGCCAGCAGTTTAACCGGGACAGGGTCCTATGGCTACACCTTC | CASSLTGTGSYGYTF
TRBD1 | - | TRBJ1-2 | TRBV19 | TGTGCCAGTGAGGGACAGGGAGGTGGCTACACCTTC | CASEGQGGGYTF
- | - | TRBJ1-5 | TRBV28 | TGTGCCAGCGGAACGGGCAGGGGTCCCCAGCATTTT | CASGTGRGPQHF
TRBD1 | - | TRBJ2-1 | TRBV10-2 | TGCGCCAGCAGTTGGGACAGGAGAAGCTACAATGAGCAGTTCTTC | CASSWDRRSYNEQFF
- | - | TRBJ1-2 | TRBV30 | TGTGCCTGGAAGGGAGGGTTCGGGGAGTTAAGACATGGCTACACCTTC | CAWKGGFGELRHGYTF
TRBD1 | few | TRBJ1-1 | TRBV5-1 | TGCGCCAGCAGCCCACAGGGGACGACTGAAGCTTTCTTT | CASSPQGTTEAFF
TRBD1 | - | TRBJ1-3 | TRBV11-2 | TGTGCCAGCAGCTTAAGTAGAGGGACAGCGTTGGGAAACACCATATATTTT | CASSLSRGTALGNTIYF
- | - | TRBJ1-2 | TRBV5-6 | TGTGCCAGCAGCGTGGGCCCCCCGCGGGGCTACACCTTC | CASSVGPPRGYTF
- | - | TRBJ2-7 | TRBV6-1 | TGTGCCAGCAGTGACTGGGACACCTACGAGCAGTACTTC | CASSDWDTYEQYF
- | - | TRBJ2-7 | TRBV7-7 | TGTGCTAGCGCCCAGGGGCAGGGGTCCTACGAGCAGTACTTC | CASAQGQGSYEQYF
- | - | TRBJ2-3 | TRBV9 | TGTGCCAGCAGCGCGTTTGGGGGACATAGCACAGATACGCAGTATTTT | CASSAFGGHSTDTQYF
TRBD1 | - | TRBJ1-1 | TRBV4-2 | TGTGCCAGCAGCCGAACCGACAGGGGAGCTTTCTTT | CASSRTDRGAFF
- | - | TRBJ1-3 | TRBV5-8 | TGTGCCAGCAGCTTGGTTTTATCGACACGCTCTGGAAACACCATATATTTT | CASSLVLSTRSGNTIYF
- | - | TRBJ2-3 | TRBV14 | TGTGCCAGCAGCCAAGAGCTCCCCCCTATCACAGATACGCAGTATTTT | CASSQELPPITDTQYF
- | few | TRBJ1-5 | TRBV30 | TGTGCCTGGAGTGTTCAGGGTGCTTTTAGCAATCAGCCCCAGCATTTT | CAWSVQGAFSNQPQHF
TRBD2 | - | TRBJ2-1 | TRBV11-3 | TGTGCCAGCAGCTTACGGGCTAGCGGGAGAGGCAATGAGCAGTTCTTC | CASSLRASGRGNEQFF
- | - | TRBJ2-7 | TRBV10-1 | TGCGCCAGCAGTGGGGAGCGGGCGTCCTACGAGCAGTACTTC | CASSGERASYEQYF
- | - | TRBJ1-3 | TRBV5-1 | TGCGCCAGCAGCTTCCGGGATTTCGGTAGCTCTGGAAACACCATATATTTT | CASSFRDFGSSGNTIYF
TRBD2 | - | TRBJ2-5 | TRBV6-5 | TGTGCCAGCAGTTCTCAACTAGCGGGGGAATCCGCCCAGTACTTC | CASSSQLAGESAQYF
TRBD2 | - | TRBJ2-1 | TRBV5-4 | TGTGCCAGCAGCTTGAAACTAGCGGGCAATGAGCAGTTCTTC | CASSLKLAGNEQFF